This T cell receptor (beta chain) was obtained from a study of blood T cell repertoires in COVID-19. Repertoires were generated with immunoSEQ multiplex PCR, while TCRdb's copy carries only in-frame clones and drops some. The sample lists 250,000 to 350,000 clones; about nine tenths were seen once. CDR1 and CDR2 (germline): SEHNR, FQNEAQ (reference sequence). The CDR3 runs 14 residues. V dropped 5 bases and J dropped 5 bases, with 13 bases sitting between them. The specimen sequenced was peripheral blood. The origin of this receptor is a woman aged 25 to 39 with active or convalescent COVID-19. The chain recombines TRBV7-9 with TRBJ1-5, with a possible D match to TRBD1 (6 bases). CDR3 in DNA: TGTGCCAGCAGCCGGGCCGGGGGGCATCAGCCCCAGCATTTT. Protein sequence: CASSRAGGHQPQHF. The variable domain in full, with the rest retrieved from reference TRBV7-9 and TRBJ1-5, is DTGVSQNPRHKITKRGQNVTFRCDPISEHNRLYWYRQTLGQGPEFLTYFQNEAQLEKSRLLSDRFSAERPKGSFSTLEIQRTEQGDSAMYLCASSRAGGHQPQHFGDGTRLSIL.